Each of the 16 T cell receptor beta chains below was sequenced from the same sample in a study of shared clonotypes between healthy human individuals (dated by TCRdb to about 2020). CD8 naive samples were CD45RO-negative cells positively selected for CCR7, giving a CD45RA+CCR7+ population that excluded TemRA cells. Library preparation used the immunoSEQ multiplex PCR assay. TCRdb provides this immuneACCESS table in a form limited to in-frame rearrangements. Some clones are lacking; in checked studies, under half of them reflect an unresolved V gene, and why the rest are absent is not known. The sample contains 2 million or so clones, just under 95% of them found a single time. Roughly 1% of the sample rests with the top ten. The specimen was naive CD8+ T cells sorted from blood. Read against the paper, the sample's cell subset or site label means: CD45RA+CCR7+. Every receptor here comes from a man in his late teens or twenties in good health.

The rearrangement uses TRBV28 and TRBJ2-7; D may correspond to TRBD1 or TRBD2 (5 bases each). CDR3 length equals 15 residues. Germline loops: CDR1 MDHEN, CDR2 SYDVKM. The V end was cut by 5 bases, the J end by 5 bases, with 19 bases between. The CDR3 reads CASSRGSWGRNEQYF. The CDR3 coding sequence is TGTGCCAGCAGTCGAGGGAGCTGGGGGAGAAACGAGCAGTACTTC.

This rearrangement joins TRBV10-2 to TRBJ2-5, with D perhaps being TRBD1 or TRBD2 (7 bases each). There are 17 residues in the CDR3. Trimming pared 6 bases from V and 4 bases from J, leaving 24 bases between. Germline CDR1 and CDR2: WSHSY and SAAADI. Here the CDR3 DNA reads TGCGCCAGCAGCCCCATTTTGACAGGGAGGGGGGGAGAGACCCAGTACTTC. This translates into CASSPILTGRGGETQYF.

The CDR3 loop reads CASSLSSGDTQYF. The CDR3 DNA is TGTGCCAGCAGCTTAAGTTCTGGGGATACGCAGTATTTT. V gene TRBV7-9 combines with J gene TRBJ2-3; D is unclear. Germline V CDR1 and CDR2: SEHNR, FQNEAQ (reference sequence). This CDR3 has 13 amino acids. Trimming removed 2 bases at V and 6 bases at J, with 9 bases between. Drawing the rest from reference TRBV7-9 and TRBJ2-3, the complete variable domain is DTGVSQNPRHKITKRGQNVTFRCDPISEHNRLYWYRQTLGQGPEFLTYFQNEAQLEKSRLLSDRFSAERPKGSFSTLEIQRTEQGDSAMYLCASSLSSGDTQYFGPGTRLTVL.

V is TRBV7-9 and J is TRBJ2-2; maybe TRBD2 (7 bases). The V end was cut by 2 bases, the J end by 4 bases, with 14 bases between. The CDR3 loop spans 16 amino acids. Germline loops: CDR1 SEHNR, CDR2 FQNEAQ (reference sequence). The CDR3 bases are TGTGCCAGCAGCTTACCGGGGGGCCATTTCACCGGGGAGCTGTTTTTT. It is translated as CASSLPGGHFTGELFF.

The rearrangement uses TRBV10-1 and TRBJ2-7; a possible D gene is TRBD1 (6 bases). There are 13 residues in the CDR3. V was clipped by 4 bases and J by 6 bases, with 13 bases between them. The V gene's germline CDR1 is WNHNN and CDR2 SYGVQD (reference sequence). This chain's CDR3 is CASSADSLGEQYF. DNA of the CDR3: TGCGCCAGCAGTGCGGACAGTTTAGGCGAGCAGTACTTC.

This clone was recorded once. The chain recombines TRBV6-5 with TRBJ1-2, with D perhaps matching TRBD1 (5 bases). CDR3 size: 12 residues. Germline values: CDR1 MNHEY, CDR2 SVGAGI. V lost 5 bases and J lost 9, with 13 bases in between. The CDR3 is CASSLDRQSYTF. In DNA, the CDR3 is TGTGCCAGCAGTCTTGACAGACAAAGCTACACCTTC.

V and J are TRBV10-1 and TRBJ1-1, with D perhaps TRBD1 (5 bases). With 2 bases removed from V and 5 bases from J, the gap between germline ends came to 12 bases. The CDR3 covers 14 residues. Germline V gives CDR1 WNHNN, CDR2 SYGVQD (reference sequence). This CDR3 is CASSETGAGTEAFF. CDR3 in DNA: TGCGCCAGCAGTGAGACAGGCGCGGGGACTGAAGCTTTCTTT.

This chain uses TRBV27 with TRBJ2-3; 8 nucleotides match TRBD2. The germline V gene has CDR1 MNHEY and CDR2 SMNVEV (reference sequence). The CDR3 covers 16 residues. The V and J ends lost 0 bases and 0 bases, in that order; junction bases with no gene match: 2. The CDR3 DNA follows: TGTGCCAGCAGTTTATCGGGACTAGGTAGCACAGATACGCAGTATTTT. Translation gives CASSLSGLGSTDTQYF.

The chain joins TRBV9 to TRBJ2-1, with 8 bases identical to TRBD2. There are 16 residues in the CDR3. Per germline, CDR1 SGDLS and CDR2 YYNGEE. With 4 bases clipped from V and 2 bases from J, the junction kept 8 bases outside the gene matches. The CDR3 region has the DNA TGTGCCAGCAGCCCCACGGGACTAGGCGCCTACAATGAGCAGTTCTTC. Amino acids: CASSPTGLGAYNEQFF.

This clone showed up just once. V is TRBV7-9 and J is TRBJ1-5, with TRBD1 matching over 8 bases. Germline trimming cut 4 bases from V and 9 bases from J; bases unmatched to any gene: 17. From germline, CDR1 is SEHNR and CDR2 FQNEAQ (reference sequence). The CDR3 runs 17 residues. The CDR3 reads CASSSTGAAGQSWPQHF. CDR3 DNA: TGTGCCAGCAGCTCGACAGGGGCGGCCGGTCAATCTTGGCCCCAGCATTTT.

Regarding this clone: Different DNA sequences within this sample yield the same CDR3. The chain links TRBV6-1 to TRBJ2-7; D not resolved. The length of the CDR3 is 12 residues. Per germline, CDR1 MNHNS and CDR2 SASEGT. The V end was cut by 0 bases, the J end by 3 bases, with 3 bases between. The chain's CDR3 is CASSEAGYEQYF. The CDR3 nucleotides read TGTGCCAGCAGTGAAGCCGGCTACGAGCAGTACTTC.

This chain uses TRBV27 with TRBJ2-3; D ambiguous. The ends were cut back, 7 bases at V and 0 bases at J, with 14 bases in the middle. The germline V gene encodes CDR1 MNHEY and CDR2 SMNVEV (reference sequence). The CDR3 consists of 15 residues. The CDR3 reads CASTLGVSSTDTQYF. The DNA for the CDR3 is TGTGCCAGCACCCTCGGCGTTTCTAGCACAGATACGCAGTATTTT.

This clone was recorded once. The gene calls are TRBV5-1 and TRBJ2-7; 9 nucleotides align to TRBD2. The CDR3 runs to 18 residues. After removal of 0 bases from V and 4 bases from J, the junction contained 14 bases not matched to a gene. CDR1 is SGHRS, CDR2 YFSETQ, per germline. The CDR3 coding sequence is TGCGCCAGCAGCTTGGTGGGTAGCGGGAGCGGGGGGATATACGAGCAGTACTTC. It codes for CASSLVGSGSGGIYEQYF.

The CDR3 reads CASSTGLISSNTEAFF. In DNA form, the CDR3 reads TGTGCCAGTAGTACGGGCTTGATATCGTCGAACACTGAAGCTTTCTTT. V is TRBV19 and J is TRBJ1-1, with unresolved D. This CDR3 comprises 16 residues. Germline values: CDR1 LNHDA, CDR2 SQIVND (reference sequence). The ends were cut back, 4 bases at V and 1 base at J, with 16 bases in the middle.

V usage is TRBV9 and J usage is TRBJ1-2; weak D call: TRBD1 (6 bases). Germline V gene lookup returns CDR1 SGDLS and CDR2 YYNGEE. Trimming took 0 bases from V and 4 from J, leaving 10 bases between them. This CDR3 contains 14 residues. The CDR3, as DNA: TGTGCCAGCAGCGTAGGAACAGGGACCTATGGCTACACCTTC. Protein: CASSVGTGTYGYTF. The full variable domain, in which reference TRBV9 and TRBJ1-2 provide the parts outside the CDR3, is DSGVTQTPKHLITATGQRVTLRCSPRSGDLSVYWYQQSLDQGLQFLIQYYNGEERAKGNILERFSAQQFPDLHSELNLSSLELGDSALYFCASSVGTGTYGYTFGSGTRLTVV.

The V gene is TRBV19, the J gene TRBJ2-7; the D is unclear. Germline CDR1 reads LNHDA; CDR2 reads SQIVND (reference sequence). The CDR3 is made up of 15 amino acids. V was shortened by 3 bases and J by 1 base, with 13 bases between the two germline ends. CDR3 sequence reads: CASSILLAASYEQYF. For the CDR3, the DNA is TGTGCCAGTAGTATCCTTCTGGCAGCTTCCTACGAGCAGTACTTC.